The 14 T cell receptor beta chains given below trace back to one sample, sequenced in a study of T-cell memory formation after mild COVID-19 (dated by TCRdb to the early 2020s). Library preparation used 5' RACE. TCRdb names Illumina NovaSeq 6000 as the instrument used. TCRdb trimmed the raw reads at Q25, called clones with MiXCR and kept productive beta chains. Each CDR3 protein gets just one entry, which takes the most common genes and DNA from the rows behind it. The sample table records 250,000 to 350,000 distinct CDR3 sequences; about 16% of these occur just once. The ten largest account for roughly 22% of the sample. Sequencing used PBMCs or a T cell subset sorted from them (not recorded which). These receptors all come from a man between 18 and 29 years old who had mild COVID-19 (a few samples of this study predate the infection). The sample titles of this study are shuffled in the database, so cell type and time point are left out; the donor was told from shared clones.

The rearrangement joins TRBV6-6 to TRBJ2-7; D is ambiguous. V lost 2 bases, J lost 2 bases, and 10 bases lay in between. CDR3 length: 14 amino acids. Germline V gene data show CDR1 as MNHNY and CDR2 as SVGAGI (reference sequence). The CDR3 here is CASSYDTLTYEQYV. The DNA for the CDR3 is TGTGCCAGCAGTTACGACACTCTTACCTACGAGCAGTACGTC.

This clonotype was observed a few times. The V call is TRBV6-5, the J call TRBJ2-7; D possibly corresponds to TRBD2 (6 bases). V shed 5 bases and J shed 6 bases, with 17 bases lying between them. The CDR3 has 14 residues. Germline assignment: CDR1 MNHEY and CDR2 SVGAGI. This chain's CDR3 is CASSPSPQGGEQYV. For the CDR3, the DNA is TGTGCCAGCAGTCCATCTCCGCAGGGAGGCGAGCAGTACGTC.

A few counts support this clonotype. The chain combines TRBV7-9 with TRBJ1-6, with D tentatively TRBD1 (6 bases). With 6 bases removed from V and 5 bases from J, the gap between germline ends came to 14 bases. The CDR3 length is 15 residues. Per the germline V gene, CDR1 is SEHNR and CDR2 is FQNEAQ (reference sequence). The CDR3 here is CASSSGDIDNSPLHF. CDR3 nucleotide sequence: TGTGCCAGCAGTTCCGGGGACATCGATAATTCACCCCTCCACTTT.

The chain combines TRBV4-1 with TRBJ1-1; 8 nucleotides match TRBD1. Trimming at V came to 5 bases and at J to 8 bases, leaving 13 bases not matched to a gene. The CDR3 runs 15 residues. CDR1 is MGHRA, CDR2 YSYEKL, per germline. CDR3 DNA sequence: TGCGCCAGCAGCATGAACCGGGACAGGAATCTCGAAGCTTTCTTT. This codes for CASSMNRDRNLEAFF.

Only a few counts were recorded for this clonotype. This sequence joins TRBV29-1 and TRBJ2-5; D not certain. This CDR3 has 12 residues. V shed 4 bases and J shed 5 bases, with 11 bases lying between them. CDR1 is SQVTM, CDR2 ANQGSEA, per germline. CDR3 in DNA: TGCAGCGTTGTTCTGGGGTTGGAGACCCAGTACTTC. Protein sequence: CSVVLGLETQYF. The variable domain in full, with the rest retrieved from reference TRBV29-1 and TRBJ2-5, is SAVISQKPSRDICQRGTSLTIQCQVDSQVTMMFWYRQQPGQSLTLIATANQGSEATYESGFVIDKFPISRPNLTFSTLTVSNMSPEDSSIYLCSVVLGLETQYFGPGTRLLVL.

V gene TRBV20-1 combines with J gene TRBJ2-3; 8 nucleotides match TRBD2. This CDR3 contains 13 residues. Per the germline V gene, CDR1 is DFQATT and CDR2 is SNEGSKA (reference sequence). Unmatched junction bases numbered 5, after V lost 6 bases and J lost 3 bases. The CDR3 DNA sequence: TGCAGTGCCTATAGCGGGGTAACAGATACGCAGTATTTT. Its translation: CSAYSGVTDTQYF.

The V gene is TRBV20-1, the J gene TRBJ2-1; 9 bases are a match to TRBD2. Germline V lookup: CDR1 DFQATT, CDR2 SNEGSKA (reference sequence). The CDR3 totals 16 residues. The J segment lost 6 bases and the V segment lost 3 bases, leaving 12 bases of the junction unmatched. CDR3 bases: TGCAGTGCTAGTTCTAGCGGGGAATCGATTACCAATGAGCAGTTCTTC. Protein sequence: CSASSSGESITNEQFF.

The V gene is TRBV3-1, the J gene TRBJ2-5, with D unclear. CDR1 and CDR2 (germline): LGHDT, YNNKEL (reference sequence). Trimming took 5 bases from V and 4 from J, leaving 11 bases between them. The CDR3 extends over 13 amino acids. For the CDR3, the DNA is TGTGCCAGCAGCGTTCAATCCGGAGAGACCCAGTACTTC. Its translation: CASSVQSGETQYF.

The sample holds many counts of this clonotype. The chain employs TRBV7-2 and TRBJ1-5, with 7 bases aligning to TRBD1. The CDR3 runs to 13 residues. Germline lookup yields CDR1 SGHTA and CDR2 FQGNSA. V lost 5 bases and J lost 5; bases outside the gene matches: 3. The CDR3 nucleotides read TGTGCCAGCAGCATCAGGGGGGATCAGCCCCAGCATTTT. Its protein product is CASSIRGDQPQHF.

In its sample, this clonotype was seen a few times. CDR3 coding DNA: TGCGCCAGCAGCTACGACAGGCTTTCACCCCTCCACTTT. Residues: CASSYDRLSPLHF. The J gene is TRBJ1-6, the V gene TRBV4-1; a possible D gene is TRBD1 (6 bases). CDR1 is MGHRA and CDR2 is YSYEKL in the germline V gene. This CDR3 spans 13 amino acids. The V gene lost 5 bases and the J gene lost 9 bases, with 11 bases spanning the gap.

The J gene is TRBJ2-5, the V gene TRBV7-2, with 14 bases aligning to TRBD2. The germline V gene encodes CDR1 SGHTA and CDR2 FQGNSA. J was trimmed by 6 bases and V by 5 bases; bases with no gene match: 8. The CDR3 has 16 amino acids. The CDR3 region is CASSVVTSGGAQTQYF. In DNA, the CDR3 is TGTGCCAGCAGCGTAGTGACTAGCGGGGGGGCACAGACCCAGTACTTC. The full variable domain, completed using reference TRBV7-2 and TRBJ2-5, is GAGVSQSPSNKVTEKGKDVELRCDPISGHTALYWYRQSLGQGLEFLIYFQGNSAPDKSGLPSDRFSAERTGGSVSTLTIQRTQQEDSAVYLCASSVVTSGGAQTQYFGPGTRLLVL.

The chain is built from TRBV25-1 and TRBJ2-3, with TRBD2 matching over 11 bases. This CDR3 is 14 amino acids long. Germline V gene data show CDR1 as MGHDK and CDR2 as SYGVNS. V shed 2 bases, J shed 5 bases, and the junction held 0 bases outside the gene matches. The CDR3 region is CASSETSGGDTQYF. CDR3 sequence (DNA): TGTGCCAGCAGTGAAACTAGCGGGGGAGATACGCAGTATTTT.

V gene TRBV6-6 combines with J gene TRBJ2-7; 11 bases match TRBD2. Germline V gene sequence: CDR1 MNHNY, CDR2 SVGAGI (reference sequence). The length of the CDR3 is 16 residues. V trimming: 6 bases; J trimming: 0 bases; junction bases outside the gene matches: 7. In DNA, the CDR3 is TGTGCCAGCAGCAAGACGACTAGCGGGGTCTCCTACGAGCAGTACTTC. Translating gives CASSKTTSGVSYEQYF.

This sequence joins TRBV28 and TRBJ1-2, with TRBD1 identical over 7 bases. Trimming took 7 bases from V and 2 from J; bases not matched to a gene: 4. This CDR3 region has 13 residues. Per the germline V gene, CDR1 is MDHEN and CDR2 is SYDVKM. CDR3 region: CASTKGQNYGYTF. CDR3 coding DNA: TGTGCCAGCACCAAGGGACAGAACTATGGCTACACCTTC.